The clone carrying this T cell receptor (beta chain) has just one count. Its antigen remains unknown. A CD45RA+ naive subset and a CD45RA-negative memory subset were split from CD4+ cells. The data are from a study of shared clonotypes between healthy human individuals. Libraries were prepared by immunoSEQ multiplex PCR; TCRdb keeps only in-frame clonotypes and omits some of them. The sample contains millions of clones, roughly 93% of which appear only once. Findings and limits, study-wide: How much donors shared clonotypes was expected to be affected by sequencing depth.

The receptor's source is a man younger than 35 in good health. Some clones in this sample may be carry-over from other donors' samples. The sequenced sample was naive CD4+ T cells from PBMCs. Subset meaning: CD45RA+ positively selected.

The DNA for the CDR3 is TGTGCCACCAGCAGAGAACCGGGACAGATGCTAGGCTACACCTTC. This codes for CATSREPGQMLGYTF. The chain uses TRBV15 and TRBJ1-2, with 7 bases matching TRBD1. The length of the CDR3 is 15 residues. The germline V gene encodes CDR1 LNHNV and CDR2 YYDKDF (reference sequence). Losses at the gene ends were 0 bases for V and 8 bases for J; bases not matched to a gene: 9.